This T cell receptor (beta chain) came from a study of CD8 T cells in ankylosing spondylitis. Study-wide results and limits: In the blood and synovial fluid of reactive arthritis, some motif variants had been previously reported. Reported data indicate significant enrichment of disease-linked clones within matched ankylosing spondylitis synovial fluid.

Making use of molecular barcodes, quantitative 5'-RACE generated TCR beta libraries. MiXCR, run by TCRdb on the 5' RACE reads, gives a single entry per CDR3 protein. The sample includes about 400,000 distinct CDR3 sequences, 20% to 25% seen only once; the top ten take 10% to 15%. There are a few counts of this clonotype. Antigen: not known. The CDR3 is 12 amino acids. The V and J ends lost 4 bases and 4 bases respectively, with 7 bases between them. The chain links TRBV12-3 or TRBV12-4 to TRBJ1-1; no firm D call. The specimen sequenced was blood, either unsorted or a sorted T cell fraction (not recorded which). The clonotype comes from a male donor with ankylosing spondylitis or in good health (not recorded which). The CDR3 spells CASSSLTTEAFF. The CDR3 DNA sequence: TGTGCCAGCAGTTCCTTGACCACTGAAGCTTTCTTT.